This TCR beta chain was identified in a study of human T cells and chemical hapten exposure. Across the study: Diphenylcyclopropenone was administered weekly to the scalp of patients throughout the roughly 22-week study. Largely, small differences in pooled library volume made per-sample TCR yields vary.

Specified time point: pre-sensitization, week 0. Described treatment: therapeutic diphenylcyclopropenone sensitization with weekly scalp DPC. This clonotype has a handful of counts. The V and J ends lost 1 base and 5 bases respectively, with 14 bases between them. The CDR3 contains 15 residues. Germline V CDR1 and CDR2: MGHRA, YSYEKL. MiXCR, run by TCRdb on the RACE reads, gives a single entry per CDR3 protein. The data hold fewer than 350,000 distinct CDR3 sequences, with roughly 7.7% observed a single time. The sample in question was whole blood, obtained in connection with sensitization to the hapten diphenylcyclopropenone (DPC). V usage is TRBV4-1 and J usage is TRBJ2-5, with D uncertain. This clonotype originated in a man aged 18 to 30 with alopecia areata. Some clones in this sample may be carry-over from other donors' samples. Here the CDR3 DNA reads TGCGCCAGCAGCCAAGTGCAGGTACCAAGGGAGACCCAGTACTTC. It encodes CASSQVQVPRETQYF.